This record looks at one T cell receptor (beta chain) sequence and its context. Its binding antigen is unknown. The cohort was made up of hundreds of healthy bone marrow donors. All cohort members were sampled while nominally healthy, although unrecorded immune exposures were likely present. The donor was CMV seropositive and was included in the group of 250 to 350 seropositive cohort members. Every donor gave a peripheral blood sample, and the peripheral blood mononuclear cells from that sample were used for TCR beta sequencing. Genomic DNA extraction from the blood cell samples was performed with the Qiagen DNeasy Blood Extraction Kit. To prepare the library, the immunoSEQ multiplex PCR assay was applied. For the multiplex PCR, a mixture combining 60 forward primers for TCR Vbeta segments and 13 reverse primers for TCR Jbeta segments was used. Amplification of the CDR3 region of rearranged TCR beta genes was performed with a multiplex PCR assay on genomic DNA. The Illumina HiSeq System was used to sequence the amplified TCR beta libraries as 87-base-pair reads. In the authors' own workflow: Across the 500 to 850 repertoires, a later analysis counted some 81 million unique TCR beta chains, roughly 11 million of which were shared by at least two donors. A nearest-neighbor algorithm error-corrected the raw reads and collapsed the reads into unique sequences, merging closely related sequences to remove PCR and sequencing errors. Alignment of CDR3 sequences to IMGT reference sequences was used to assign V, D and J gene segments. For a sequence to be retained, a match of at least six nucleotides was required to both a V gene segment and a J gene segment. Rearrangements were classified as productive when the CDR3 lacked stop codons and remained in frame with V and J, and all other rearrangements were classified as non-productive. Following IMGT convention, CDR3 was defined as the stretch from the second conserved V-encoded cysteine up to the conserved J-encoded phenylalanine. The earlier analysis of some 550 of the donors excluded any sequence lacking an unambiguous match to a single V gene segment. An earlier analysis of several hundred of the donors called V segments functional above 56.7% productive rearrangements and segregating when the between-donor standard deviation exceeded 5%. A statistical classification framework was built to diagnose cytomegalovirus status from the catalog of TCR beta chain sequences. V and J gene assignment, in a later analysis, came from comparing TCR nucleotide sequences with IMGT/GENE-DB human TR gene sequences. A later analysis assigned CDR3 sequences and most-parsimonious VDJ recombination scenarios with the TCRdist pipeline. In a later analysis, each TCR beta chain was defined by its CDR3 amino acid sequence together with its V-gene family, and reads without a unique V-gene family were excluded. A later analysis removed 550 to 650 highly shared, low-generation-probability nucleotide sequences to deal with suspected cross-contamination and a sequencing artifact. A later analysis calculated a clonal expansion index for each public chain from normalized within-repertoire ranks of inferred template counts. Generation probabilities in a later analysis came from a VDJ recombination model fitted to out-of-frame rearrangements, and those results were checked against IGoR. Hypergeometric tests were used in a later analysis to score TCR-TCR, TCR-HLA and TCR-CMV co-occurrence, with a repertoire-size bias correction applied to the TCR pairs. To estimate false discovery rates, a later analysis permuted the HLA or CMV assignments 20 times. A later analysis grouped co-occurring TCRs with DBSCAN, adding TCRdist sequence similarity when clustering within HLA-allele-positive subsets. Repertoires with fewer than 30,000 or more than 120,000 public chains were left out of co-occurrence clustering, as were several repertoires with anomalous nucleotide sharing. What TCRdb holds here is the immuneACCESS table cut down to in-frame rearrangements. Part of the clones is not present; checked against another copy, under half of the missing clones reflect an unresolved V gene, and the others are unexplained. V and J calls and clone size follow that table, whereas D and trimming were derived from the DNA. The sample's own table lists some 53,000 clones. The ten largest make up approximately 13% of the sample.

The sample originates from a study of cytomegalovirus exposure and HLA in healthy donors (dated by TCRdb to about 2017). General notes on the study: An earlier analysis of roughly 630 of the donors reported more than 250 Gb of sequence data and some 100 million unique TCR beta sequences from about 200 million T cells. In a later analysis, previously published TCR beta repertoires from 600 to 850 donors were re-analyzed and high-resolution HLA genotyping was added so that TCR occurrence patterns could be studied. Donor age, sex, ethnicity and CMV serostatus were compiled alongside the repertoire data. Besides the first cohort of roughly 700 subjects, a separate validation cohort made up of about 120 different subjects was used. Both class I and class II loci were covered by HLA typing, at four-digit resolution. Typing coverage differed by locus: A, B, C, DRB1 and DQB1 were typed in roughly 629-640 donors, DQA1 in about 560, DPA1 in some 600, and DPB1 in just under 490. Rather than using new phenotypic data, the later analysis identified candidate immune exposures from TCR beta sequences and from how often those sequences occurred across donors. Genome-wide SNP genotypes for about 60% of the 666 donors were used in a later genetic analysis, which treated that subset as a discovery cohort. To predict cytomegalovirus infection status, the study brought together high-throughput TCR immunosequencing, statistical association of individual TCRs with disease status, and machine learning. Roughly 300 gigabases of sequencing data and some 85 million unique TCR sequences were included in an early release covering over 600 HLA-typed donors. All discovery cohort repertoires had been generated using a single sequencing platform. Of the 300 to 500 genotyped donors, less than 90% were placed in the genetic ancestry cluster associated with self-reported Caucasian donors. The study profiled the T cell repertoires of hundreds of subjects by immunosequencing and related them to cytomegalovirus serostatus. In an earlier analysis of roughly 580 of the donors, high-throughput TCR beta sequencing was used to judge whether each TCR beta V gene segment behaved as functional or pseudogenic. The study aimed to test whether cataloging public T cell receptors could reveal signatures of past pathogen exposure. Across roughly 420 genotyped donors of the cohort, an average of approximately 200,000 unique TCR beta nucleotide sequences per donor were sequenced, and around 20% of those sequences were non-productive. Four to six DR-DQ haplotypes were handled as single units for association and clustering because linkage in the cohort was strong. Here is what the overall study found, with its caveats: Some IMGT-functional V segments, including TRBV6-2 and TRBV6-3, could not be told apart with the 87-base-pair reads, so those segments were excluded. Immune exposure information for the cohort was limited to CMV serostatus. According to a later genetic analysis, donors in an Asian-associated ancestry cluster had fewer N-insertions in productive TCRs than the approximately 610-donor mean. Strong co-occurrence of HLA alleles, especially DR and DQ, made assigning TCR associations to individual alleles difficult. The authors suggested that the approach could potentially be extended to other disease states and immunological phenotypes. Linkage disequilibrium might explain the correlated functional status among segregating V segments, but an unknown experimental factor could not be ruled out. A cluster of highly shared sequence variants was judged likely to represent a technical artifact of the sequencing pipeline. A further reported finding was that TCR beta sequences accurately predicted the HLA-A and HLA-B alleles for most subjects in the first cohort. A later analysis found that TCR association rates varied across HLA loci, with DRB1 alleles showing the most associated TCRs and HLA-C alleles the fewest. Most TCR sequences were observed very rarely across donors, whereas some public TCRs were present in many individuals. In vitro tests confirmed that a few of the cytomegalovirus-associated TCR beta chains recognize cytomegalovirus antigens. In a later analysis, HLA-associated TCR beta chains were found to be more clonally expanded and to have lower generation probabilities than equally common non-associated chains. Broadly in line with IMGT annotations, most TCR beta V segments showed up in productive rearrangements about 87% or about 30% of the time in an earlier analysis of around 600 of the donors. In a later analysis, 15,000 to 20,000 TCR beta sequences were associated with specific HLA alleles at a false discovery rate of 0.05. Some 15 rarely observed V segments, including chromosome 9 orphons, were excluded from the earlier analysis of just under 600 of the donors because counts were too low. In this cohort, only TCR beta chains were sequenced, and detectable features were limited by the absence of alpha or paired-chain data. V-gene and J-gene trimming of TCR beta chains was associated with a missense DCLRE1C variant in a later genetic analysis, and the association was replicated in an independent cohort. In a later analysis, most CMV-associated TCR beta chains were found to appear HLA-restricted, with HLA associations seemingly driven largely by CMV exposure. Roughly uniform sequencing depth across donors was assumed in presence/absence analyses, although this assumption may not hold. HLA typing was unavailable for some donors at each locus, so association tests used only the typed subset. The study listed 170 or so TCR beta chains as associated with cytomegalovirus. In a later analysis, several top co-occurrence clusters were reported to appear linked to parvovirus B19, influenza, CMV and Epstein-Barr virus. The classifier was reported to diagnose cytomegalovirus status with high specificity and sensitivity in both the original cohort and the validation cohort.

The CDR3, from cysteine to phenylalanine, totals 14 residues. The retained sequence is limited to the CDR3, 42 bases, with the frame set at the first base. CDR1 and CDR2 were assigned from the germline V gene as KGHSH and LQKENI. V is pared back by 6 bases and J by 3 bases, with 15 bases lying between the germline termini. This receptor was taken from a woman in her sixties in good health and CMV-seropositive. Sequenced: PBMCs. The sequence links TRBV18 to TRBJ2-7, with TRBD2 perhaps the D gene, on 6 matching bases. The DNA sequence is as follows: TGTGCCAGCTCCCCGGGAGCAGGCGGCTACGAGCAGTACTTC. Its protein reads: CASSPGAGGYEQYF.